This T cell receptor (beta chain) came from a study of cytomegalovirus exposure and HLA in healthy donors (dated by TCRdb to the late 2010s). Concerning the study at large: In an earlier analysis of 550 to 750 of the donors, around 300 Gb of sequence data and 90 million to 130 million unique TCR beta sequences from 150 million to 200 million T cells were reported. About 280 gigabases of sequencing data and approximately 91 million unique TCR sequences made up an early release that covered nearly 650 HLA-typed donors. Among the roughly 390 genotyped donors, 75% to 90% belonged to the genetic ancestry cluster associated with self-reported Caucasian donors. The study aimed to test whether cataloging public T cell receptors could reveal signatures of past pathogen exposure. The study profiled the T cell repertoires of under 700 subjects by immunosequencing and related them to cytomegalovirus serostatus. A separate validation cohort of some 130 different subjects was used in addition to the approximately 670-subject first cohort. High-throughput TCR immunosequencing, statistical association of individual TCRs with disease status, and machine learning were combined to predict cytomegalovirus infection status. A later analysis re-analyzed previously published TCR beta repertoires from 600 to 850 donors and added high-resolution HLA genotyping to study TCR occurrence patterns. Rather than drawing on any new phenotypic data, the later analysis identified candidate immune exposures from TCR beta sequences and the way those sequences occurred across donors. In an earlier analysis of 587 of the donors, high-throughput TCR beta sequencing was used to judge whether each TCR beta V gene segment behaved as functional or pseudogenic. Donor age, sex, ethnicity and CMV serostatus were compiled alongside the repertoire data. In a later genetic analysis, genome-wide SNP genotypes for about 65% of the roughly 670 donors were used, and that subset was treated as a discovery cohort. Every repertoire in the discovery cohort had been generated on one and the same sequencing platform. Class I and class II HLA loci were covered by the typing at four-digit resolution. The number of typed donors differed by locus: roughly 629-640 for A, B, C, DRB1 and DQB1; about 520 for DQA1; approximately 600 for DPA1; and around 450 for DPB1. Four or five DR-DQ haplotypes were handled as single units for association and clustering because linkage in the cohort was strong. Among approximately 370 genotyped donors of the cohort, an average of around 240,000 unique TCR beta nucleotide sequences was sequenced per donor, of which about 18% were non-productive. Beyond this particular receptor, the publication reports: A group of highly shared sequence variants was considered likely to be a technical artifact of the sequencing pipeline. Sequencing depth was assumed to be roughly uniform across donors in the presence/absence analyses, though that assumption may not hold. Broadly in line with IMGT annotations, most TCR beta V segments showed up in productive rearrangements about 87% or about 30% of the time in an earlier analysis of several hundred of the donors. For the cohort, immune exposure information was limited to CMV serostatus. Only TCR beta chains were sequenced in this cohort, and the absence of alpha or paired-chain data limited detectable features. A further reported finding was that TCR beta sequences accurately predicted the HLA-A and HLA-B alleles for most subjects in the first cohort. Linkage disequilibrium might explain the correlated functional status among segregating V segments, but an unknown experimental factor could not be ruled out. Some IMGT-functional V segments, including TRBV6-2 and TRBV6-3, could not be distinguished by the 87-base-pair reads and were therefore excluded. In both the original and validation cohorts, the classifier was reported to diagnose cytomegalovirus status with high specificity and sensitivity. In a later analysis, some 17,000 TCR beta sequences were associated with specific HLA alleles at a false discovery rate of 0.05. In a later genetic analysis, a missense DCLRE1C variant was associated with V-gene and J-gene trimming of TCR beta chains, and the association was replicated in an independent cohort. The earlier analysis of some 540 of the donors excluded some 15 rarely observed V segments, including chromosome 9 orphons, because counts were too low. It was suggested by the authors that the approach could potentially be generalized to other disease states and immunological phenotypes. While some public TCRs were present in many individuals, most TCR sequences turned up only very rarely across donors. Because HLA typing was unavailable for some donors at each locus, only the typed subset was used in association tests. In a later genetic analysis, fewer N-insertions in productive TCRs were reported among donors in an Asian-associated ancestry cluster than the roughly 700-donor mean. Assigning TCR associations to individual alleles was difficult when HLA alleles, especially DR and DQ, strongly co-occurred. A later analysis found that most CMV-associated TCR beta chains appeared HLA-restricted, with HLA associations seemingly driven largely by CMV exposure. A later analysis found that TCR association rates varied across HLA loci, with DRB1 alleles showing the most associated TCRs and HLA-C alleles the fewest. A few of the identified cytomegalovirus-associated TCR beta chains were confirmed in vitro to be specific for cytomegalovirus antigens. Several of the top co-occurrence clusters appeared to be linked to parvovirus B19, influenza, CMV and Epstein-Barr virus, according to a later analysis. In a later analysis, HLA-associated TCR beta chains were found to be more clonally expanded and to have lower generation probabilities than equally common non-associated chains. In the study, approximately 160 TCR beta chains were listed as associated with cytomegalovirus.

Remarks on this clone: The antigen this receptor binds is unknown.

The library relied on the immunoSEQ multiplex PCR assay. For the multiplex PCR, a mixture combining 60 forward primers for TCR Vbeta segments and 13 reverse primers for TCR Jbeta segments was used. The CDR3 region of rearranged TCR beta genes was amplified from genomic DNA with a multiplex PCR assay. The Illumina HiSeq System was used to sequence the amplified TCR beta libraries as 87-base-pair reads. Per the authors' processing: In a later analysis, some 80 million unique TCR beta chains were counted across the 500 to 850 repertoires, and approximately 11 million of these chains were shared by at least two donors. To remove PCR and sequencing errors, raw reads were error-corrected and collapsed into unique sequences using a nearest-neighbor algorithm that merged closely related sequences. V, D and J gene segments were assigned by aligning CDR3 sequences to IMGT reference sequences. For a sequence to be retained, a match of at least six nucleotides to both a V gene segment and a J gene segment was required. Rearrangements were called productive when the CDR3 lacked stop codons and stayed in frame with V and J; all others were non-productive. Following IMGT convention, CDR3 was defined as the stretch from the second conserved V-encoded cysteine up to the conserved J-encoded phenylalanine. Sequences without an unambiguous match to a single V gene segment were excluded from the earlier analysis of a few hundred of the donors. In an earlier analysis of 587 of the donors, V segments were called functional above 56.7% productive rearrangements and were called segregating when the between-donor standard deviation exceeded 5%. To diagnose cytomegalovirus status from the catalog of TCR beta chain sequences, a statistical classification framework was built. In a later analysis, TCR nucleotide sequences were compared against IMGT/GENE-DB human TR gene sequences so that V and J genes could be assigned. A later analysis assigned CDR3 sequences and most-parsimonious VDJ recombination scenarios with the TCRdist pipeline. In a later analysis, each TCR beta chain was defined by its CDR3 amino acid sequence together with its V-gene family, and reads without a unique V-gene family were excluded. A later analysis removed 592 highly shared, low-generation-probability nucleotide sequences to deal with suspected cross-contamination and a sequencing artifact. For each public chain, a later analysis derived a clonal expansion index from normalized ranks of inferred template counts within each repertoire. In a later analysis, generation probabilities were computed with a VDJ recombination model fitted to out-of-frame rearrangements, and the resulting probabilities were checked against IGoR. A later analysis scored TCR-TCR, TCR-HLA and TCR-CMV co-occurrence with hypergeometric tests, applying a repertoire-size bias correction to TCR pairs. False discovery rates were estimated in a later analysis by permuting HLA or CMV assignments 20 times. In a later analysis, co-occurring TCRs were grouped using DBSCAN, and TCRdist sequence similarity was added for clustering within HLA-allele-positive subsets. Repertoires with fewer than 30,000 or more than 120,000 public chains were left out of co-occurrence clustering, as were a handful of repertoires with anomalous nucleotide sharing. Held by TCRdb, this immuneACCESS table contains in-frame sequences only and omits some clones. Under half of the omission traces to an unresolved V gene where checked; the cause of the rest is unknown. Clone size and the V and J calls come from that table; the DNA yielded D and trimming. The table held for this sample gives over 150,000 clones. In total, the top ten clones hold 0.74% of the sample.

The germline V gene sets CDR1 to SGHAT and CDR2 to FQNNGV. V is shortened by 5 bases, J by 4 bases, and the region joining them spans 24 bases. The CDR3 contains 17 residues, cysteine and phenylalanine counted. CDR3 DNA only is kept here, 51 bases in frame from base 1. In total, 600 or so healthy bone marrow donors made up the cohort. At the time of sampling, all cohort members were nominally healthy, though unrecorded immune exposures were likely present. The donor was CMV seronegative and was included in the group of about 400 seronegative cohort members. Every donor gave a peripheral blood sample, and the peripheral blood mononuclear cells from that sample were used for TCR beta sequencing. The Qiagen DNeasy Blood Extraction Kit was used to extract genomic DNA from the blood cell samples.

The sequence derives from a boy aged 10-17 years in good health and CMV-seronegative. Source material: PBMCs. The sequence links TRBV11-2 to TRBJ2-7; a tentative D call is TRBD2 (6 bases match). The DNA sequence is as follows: TGTGCCAGCAGCGATAGAGGCGTGCGGGGCAGCGTTTACGAGCAGTACTTC. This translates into CASSDRGVRGSVYEQYF. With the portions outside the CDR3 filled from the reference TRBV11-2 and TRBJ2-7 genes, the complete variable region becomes EAGVAQSPRYKIIEKRQSVAFWCNPISGHATLYWYQQILGQGPKLLIQFQNNGVVDDSQLPKDRFSAERLKGVDSTLKIQPAKLEDSAVYLCASSDRGVRGSVYEQYFGPGTRLTVT.